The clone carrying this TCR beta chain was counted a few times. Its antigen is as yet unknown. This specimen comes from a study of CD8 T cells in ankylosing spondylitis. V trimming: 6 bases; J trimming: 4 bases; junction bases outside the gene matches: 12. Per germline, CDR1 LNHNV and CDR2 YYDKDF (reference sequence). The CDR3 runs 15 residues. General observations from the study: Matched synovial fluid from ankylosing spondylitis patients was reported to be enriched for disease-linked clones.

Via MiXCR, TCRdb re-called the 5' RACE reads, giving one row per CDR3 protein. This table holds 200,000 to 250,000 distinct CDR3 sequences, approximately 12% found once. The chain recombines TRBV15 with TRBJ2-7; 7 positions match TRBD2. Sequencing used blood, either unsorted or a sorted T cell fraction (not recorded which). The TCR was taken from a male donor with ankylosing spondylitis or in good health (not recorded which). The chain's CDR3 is CATRSGGGREYEQYF. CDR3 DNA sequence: TGTGCCACCAGATCGGGAGGCGGCCGGGAATACGAGCAGTACTTC.